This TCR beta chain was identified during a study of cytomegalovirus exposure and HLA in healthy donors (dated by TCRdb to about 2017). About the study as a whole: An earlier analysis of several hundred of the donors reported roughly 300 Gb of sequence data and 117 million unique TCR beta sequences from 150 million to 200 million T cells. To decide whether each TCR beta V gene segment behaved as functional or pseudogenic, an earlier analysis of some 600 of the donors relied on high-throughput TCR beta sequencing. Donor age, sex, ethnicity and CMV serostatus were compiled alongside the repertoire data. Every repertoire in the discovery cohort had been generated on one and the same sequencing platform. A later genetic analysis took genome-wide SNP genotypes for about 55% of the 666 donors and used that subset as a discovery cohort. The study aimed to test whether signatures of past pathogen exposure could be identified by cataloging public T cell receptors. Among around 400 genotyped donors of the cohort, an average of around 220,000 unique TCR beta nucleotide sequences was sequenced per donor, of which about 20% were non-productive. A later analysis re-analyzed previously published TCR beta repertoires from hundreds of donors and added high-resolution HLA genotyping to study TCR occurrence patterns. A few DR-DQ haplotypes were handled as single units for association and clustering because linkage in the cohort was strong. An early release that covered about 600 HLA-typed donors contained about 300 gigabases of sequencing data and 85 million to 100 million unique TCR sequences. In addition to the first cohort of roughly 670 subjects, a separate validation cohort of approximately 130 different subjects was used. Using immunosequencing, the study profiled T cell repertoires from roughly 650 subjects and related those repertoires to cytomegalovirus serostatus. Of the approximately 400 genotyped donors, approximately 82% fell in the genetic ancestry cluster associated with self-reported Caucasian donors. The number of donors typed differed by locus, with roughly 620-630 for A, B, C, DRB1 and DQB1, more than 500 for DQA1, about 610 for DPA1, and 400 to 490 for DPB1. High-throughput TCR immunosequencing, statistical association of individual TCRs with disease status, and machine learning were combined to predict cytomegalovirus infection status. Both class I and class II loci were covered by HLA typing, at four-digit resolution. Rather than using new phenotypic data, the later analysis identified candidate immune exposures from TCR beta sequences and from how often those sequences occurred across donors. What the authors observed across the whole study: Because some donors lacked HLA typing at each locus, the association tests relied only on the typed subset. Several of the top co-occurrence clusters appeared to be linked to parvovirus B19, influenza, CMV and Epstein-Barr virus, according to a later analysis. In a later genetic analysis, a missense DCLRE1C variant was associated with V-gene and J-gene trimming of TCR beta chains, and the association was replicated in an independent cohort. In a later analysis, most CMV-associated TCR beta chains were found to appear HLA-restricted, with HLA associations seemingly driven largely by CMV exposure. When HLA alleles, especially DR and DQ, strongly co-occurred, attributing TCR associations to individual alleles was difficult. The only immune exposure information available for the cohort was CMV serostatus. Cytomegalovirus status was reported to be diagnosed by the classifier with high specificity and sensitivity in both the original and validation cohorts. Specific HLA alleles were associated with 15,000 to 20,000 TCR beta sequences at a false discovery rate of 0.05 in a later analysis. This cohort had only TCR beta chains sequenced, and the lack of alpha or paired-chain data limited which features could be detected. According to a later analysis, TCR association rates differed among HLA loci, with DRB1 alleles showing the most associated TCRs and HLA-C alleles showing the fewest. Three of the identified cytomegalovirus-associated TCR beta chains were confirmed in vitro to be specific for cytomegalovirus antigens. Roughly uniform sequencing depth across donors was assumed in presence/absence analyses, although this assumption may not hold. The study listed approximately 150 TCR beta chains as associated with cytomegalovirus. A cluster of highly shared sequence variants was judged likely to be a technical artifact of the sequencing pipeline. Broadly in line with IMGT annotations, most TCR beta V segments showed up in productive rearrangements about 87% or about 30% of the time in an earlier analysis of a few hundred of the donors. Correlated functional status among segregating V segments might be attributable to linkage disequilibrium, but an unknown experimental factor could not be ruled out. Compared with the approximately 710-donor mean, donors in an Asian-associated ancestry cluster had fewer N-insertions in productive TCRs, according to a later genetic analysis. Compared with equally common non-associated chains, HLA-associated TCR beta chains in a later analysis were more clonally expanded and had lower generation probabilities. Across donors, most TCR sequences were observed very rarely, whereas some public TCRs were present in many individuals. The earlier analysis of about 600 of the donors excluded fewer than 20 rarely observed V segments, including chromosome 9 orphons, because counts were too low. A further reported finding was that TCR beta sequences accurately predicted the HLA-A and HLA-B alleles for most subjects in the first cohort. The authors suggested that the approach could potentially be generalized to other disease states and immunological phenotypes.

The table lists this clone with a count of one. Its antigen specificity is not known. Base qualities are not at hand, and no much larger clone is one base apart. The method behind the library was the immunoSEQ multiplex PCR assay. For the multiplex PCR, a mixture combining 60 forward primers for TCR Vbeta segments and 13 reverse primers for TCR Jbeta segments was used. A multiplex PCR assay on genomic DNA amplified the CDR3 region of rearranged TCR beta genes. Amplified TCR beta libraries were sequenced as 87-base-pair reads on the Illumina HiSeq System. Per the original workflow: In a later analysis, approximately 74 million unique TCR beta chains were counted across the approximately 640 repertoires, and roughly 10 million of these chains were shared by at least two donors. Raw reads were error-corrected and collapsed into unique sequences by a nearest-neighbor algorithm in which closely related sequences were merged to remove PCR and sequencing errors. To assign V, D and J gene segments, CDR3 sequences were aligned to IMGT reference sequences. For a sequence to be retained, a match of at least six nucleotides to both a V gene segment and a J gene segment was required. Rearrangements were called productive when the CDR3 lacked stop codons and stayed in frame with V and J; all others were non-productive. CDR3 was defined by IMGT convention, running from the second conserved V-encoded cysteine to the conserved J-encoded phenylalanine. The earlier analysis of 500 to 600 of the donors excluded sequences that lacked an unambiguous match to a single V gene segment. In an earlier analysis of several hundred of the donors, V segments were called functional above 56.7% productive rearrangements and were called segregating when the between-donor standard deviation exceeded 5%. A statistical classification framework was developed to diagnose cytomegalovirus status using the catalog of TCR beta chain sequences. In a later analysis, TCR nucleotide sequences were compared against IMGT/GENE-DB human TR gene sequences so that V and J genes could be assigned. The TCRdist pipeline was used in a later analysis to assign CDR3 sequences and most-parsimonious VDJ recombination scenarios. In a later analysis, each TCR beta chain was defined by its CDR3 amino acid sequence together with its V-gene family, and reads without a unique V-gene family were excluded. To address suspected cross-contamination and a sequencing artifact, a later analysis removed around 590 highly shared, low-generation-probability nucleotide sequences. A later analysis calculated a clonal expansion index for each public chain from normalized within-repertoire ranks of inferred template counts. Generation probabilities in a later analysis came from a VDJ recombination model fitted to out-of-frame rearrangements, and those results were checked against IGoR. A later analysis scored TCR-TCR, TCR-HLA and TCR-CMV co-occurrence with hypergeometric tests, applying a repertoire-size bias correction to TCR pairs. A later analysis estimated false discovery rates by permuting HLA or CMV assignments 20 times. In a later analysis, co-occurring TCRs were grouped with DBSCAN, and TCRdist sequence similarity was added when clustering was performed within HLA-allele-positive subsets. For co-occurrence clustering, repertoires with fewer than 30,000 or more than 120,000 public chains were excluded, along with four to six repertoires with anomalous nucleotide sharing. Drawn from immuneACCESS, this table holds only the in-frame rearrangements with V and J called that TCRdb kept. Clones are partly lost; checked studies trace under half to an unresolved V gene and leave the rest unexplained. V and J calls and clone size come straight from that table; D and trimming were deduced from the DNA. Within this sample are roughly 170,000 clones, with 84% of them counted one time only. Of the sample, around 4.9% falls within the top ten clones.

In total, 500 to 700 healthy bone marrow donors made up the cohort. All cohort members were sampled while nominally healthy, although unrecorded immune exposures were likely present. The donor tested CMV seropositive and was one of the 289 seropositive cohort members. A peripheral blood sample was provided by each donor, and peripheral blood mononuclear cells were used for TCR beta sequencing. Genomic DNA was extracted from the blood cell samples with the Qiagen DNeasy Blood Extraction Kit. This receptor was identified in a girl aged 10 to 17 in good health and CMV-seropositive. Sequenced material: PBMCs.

CDR3 reads: CASSSSWDRAMNTEAFF. Read as DNA, the sequence is TGTGCCAGCAGCTCCTCCTGGGACAGGGCCATGAACACTGAAGCTTTCTTT. This chain joins TRBV7-2 to TRBJ1-1; the junction holds 9 bases that match TRBD1. The CDR3 goes from the cysteine to the phenylalanine over 17 residues. The entry retains the CDR3 DNA only, 51 bases that are in frame from base 1. Trimming accounts for 4 bases at V and 0 bases at J, while the number of junction bases matched to no gene is 9. CDR1 and CDR2 were assigned from the germline V gene as SGHTA and FQGNSA.